The clone carrying this T cell receptor beta chain was seen a single time. This sample is drawn from a study of blood T cell repertoires in COVID-19. Study-level information: Researchers got acute and convalescent COVID-19 samples from the United States, Italy and Spain. T cells, B-cell-depleted T cells, or PBMCs provided the cDNA or gDNA that served as material.

Residents of 24 US areas, aged about 18 to 89 years, made up the participants. Someone with COVID-19 had been met by exposed participants within 2 weeks before study entry. Germline CDR1 reads SEHNR; CDR2 reads FQNEAQ (reference sequence). Germline trimming cut 5 bases from V and 7 bases from J; bases unmatched to any gene: 8. CDR3 length: 14 residues. Produced via immunoSEQ multiplex PCR; TCRdb's table is partial and in-frame only. This repertoire shows roughly 260,000 clones, roughly 80% found once; its top ten account for 3% to 4%. This TCR was sampled from a woman in her thirties or forties who had been exposed to COVID-19. Material for sequencing was PBMCs or T cells enriched from blood (not recorded which). This chain links TRBV7-9 with TRBJ1-2, with 9 bases identical to TRBD1. The CDR3 region has the DNA TGTGCCAGCAGCGCCGGGGGACAGGGAAGTGGCTACACCTTC. Translated, it gives CASSAGGQGSGYTF.